This T cell receptor (beta chain) originates from a study of CXCR3-negative and CXCR3-positive naive CD8 T cells. The length of the CDR3 is 16 residues. Germline loops: CDR1 SGHVS, CDR2 FQNEAQ. UMI labels and 5' RACE were used to prepare the TRB cDNA libraries. TCRdb reworked the 5' RACE reads into one entry per CDR3 protein, no DNA. Its listing shows some 150,000 distinct CDR3 sequences. Study-level points and caveats: The study found more hydrophobic TRB CDR3s in CXCR3-positive naive cells than in CXCR3-negative naive cells.

Note on this clonotype: Antigen unknown.

This sequence joins TRBV7-8 and TRBJ1-1; the D call of TRBD1 rests on TCRdb alone, since no DNA is present to check it. This clonotype was obtained from a human donor in good health. Some clones in this sample may be carry-over from other donors' samples. Material for sequencing was naive CXCR3+ CD8+ T cells from blood. This sample's subset: CD45RO-CCR7+CD27+CD95- naive CD8+ T cells expressing CXCR3 (TNR3+). This CDR3 is CASSLSAGTGYTEAFF.